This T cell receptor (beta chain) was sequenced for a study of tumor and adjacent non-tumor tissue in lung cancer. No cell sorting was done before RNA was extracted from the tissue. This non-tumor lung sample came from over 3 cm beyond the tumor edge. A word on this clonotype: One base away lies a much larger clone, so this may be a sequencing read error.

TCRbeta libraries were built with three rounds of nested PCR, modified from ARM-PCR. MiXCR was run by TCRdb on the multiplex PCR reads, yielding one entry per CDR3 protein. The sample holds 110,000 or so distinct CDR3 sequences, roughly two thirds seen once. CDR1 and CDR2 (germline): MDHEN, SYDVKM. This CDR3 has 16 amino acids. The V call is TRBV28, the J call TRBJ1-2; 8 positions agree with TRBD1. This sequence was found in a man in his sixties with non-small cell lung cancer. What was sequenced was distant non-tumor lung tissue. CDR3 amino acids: CATNGQGALLSYDYTF. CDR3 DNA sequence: TGTGCCACCAATGGGCAGGGGGCCTTACTTTCCTATGACTACACCTTC.